What follows describes a single T cell receptor (beta chain). Specified time point: week 3, after first cycle of checkpoint inhibitor. Apart from a couple of fast progressors, RECIST 1.1 response was judged 12 weeks post-infusion. The data belong to a study of blood T cell dynamics during melanoma immunotherapy. The CDR3 contains 14 residues. Germline values: CDR1 WNHNN, CDR2 SYGVQD (reference sequence). Trimming cost V 5 bases and J 8 bases; bases outside gene matches: 6. Clones were read by immunoSEQ multiplex PCR, and TCRdb kept only the in-frame ones, dropping some. The sample lists thousands of clones, roughly 87% occurring once.

Sequenced material: blood, taken from a patient treated with checkpoint blockade. This chain uses TRBV10-1 with TRBJ2-1, with 10 bases lining up with TRBD1. The receptor was isolated from a human donor with melanoma. The CDR3 coding sequence is TGCGCCAGCAGTCCCGGGACAGGGGCCCATGAGCAGTTCTTC. Translated: CASSPGTGAHEQFF.